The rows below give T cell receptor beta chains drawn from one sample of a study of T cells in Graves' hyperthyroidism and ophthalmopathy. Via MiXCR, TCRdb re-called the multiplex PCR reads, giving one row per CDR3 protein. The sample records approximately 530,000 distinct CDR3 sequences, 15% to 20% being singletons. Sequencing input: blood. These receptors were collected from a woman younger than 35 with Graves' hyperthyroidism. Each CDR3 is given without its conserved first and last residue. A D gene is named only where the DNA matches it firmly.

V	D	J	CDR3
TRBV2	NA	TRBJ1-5	ASEDGYQPQH
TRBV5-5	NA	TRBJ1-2	ASSRDGVAFYGYT
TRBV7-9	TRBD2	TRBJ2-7	ASSRPGGYEQY
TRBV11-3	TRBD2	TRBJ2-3	ASSSQRGTRDTQY
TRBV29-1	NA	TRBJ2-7	SVEGPGAYEQY
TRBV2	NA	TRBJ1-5	ASEEVRGNQPQH
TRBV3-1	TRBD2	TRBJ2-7	ASSHGGAGAAEQY
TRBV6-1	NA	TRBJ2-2	ASSYTGTYPGELF
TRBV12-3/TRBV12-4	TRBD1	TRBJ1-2	AIRDRAYGYT
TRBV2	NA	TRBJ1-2	ASSETVYGYT
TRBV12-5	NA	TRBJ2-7	ASGSSGPYEQY
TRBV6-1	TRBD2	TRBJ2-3	ASTLRLAGADTQY
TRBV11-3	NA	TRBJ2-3	ASSLPGKPTDTQY
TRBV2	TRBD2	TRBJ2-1	ASRPGLVVFNEQF
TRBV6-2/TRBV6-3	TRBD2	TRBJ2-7	ASSYGAAGAVYEQY
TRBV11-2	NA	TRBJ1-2	ATRTDTNYGYT
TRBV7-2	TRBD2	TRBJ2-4	ASSLEGLAINIQY
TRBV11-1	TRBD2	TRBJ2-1	ASSSSSGSSYNEQF
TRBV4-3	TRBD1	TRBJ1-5	ASSQETGINQPQH
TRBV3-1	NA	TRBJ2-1	ASSPSAGYNEQF
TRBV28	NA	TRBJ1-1	ASSLGLPEAF
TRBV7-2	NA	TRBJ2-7	ASSEGGGVGSYEQY
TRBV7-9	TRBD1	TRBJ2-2	ASSPQGQGNTGELF
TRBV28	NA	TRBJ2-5	ASSLPKGDPGTQY
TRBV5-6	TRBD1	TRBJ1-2	ASHAHRGAYGYT
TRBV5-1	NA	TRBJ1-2	ASSVDQGRDYGYT
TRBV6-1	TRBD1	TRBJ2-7	ASKTGTEIYEQY
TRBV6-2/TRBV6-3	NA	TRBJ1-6	ASSFPKGSNLSPLH
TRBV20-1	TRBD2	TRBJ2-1	SAPGTSGYNEQF
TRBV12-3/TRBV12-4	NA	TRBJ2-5	ASSPPTGTPQRTETQY
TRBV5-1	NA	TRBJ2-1	ASSPAVRGDYNEQF
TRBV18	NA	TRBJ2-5	ASSPLYETQY
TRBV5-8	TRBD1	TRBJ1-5	ASSPYRGGSNQPQH
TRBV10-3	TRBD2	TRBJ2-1	AISAELAGAGNEQF
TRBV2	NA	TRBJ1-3	ASSIQSSGNTIY
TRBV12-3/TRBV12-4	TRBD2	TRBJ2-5	ASSSRGGGLETQY
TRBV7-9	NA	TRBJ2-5	ASSLPGARRETQY
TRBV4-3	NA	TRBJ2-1	ASSQGGMTPKSNEQF
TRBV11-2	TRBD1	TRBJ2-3	ASNHPGQGPDTQY
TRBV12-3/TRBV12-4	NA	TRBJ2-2	ASRPGQIGELF
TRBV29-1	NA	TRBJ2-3	SVERPRGGGTDTQY
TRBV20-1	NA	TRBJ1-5	SARWGGGSEPQH